This TCR beta chain was identified during a study of blood T cell repertoires in COVID-19. Whole-study context: Italy, Spain and the United States were the sources of the convalescent and acute COVID-19 samples. Nucleic acid was either cDNA or gDNA, and it came from T cells, B-cell-depleted T cells, or PBMCs.

Germline CDR1 and CDR2: SGHAT and FQNNGV. The CDR3 loop spans 13 amino acids. V was pared by 5 bases and J by 5 bases, with 12 bases between. This clone was counted only a few times. Original processing methods: The assay estimated nucleated cells by amplifying reference gene primers. Some clones are missing from TCRdb's copy, which holds only in-frame ones; the method was immunoSEQ multiplex PCR. For V, J and clone size, that table is used; D and trimming come from the DNA. The profile covers 350,000 to 450,000 clones, with approximately 86% appearing a single time and 2.5% to 3.5% taken by the ten largest.

Input material: peripheral blood. The chain is built from TRBV11-2 and TRBJ2-5; D is unclear. This receptor was taken from a human donor in a cohort sampled during active COVID-19. This CDR3 reads CASSQSSVETQYF. The CDR3 DNA is TGTGCCAGCAGCCAGTCTTCCGTGGAGACCCAGTACTTC.